This is a list of T cell receptor beta chains from one sample in a study of patients and donors after allogeneic stem cell transplantation. One entry per CDR3 protein results from TCRdb running MiXCR on the RT-PCR reads. The profile covers 70,000 to 85,000 distinct CDR3 sequences, with approximately 26% appearing a single time and about 26% taken by the ten largest. Input material: blood, either unsorted or a sorted T cell fraction (not recorded which). All receptors derive from a human donor who was either an allogeneic HSCT recipient or a stem cell or donor lymphocyte infusion donor (not recorded which). It is not recorded whose cells these are; they may come from a transplant donor. CDR3s include the opening cysteine and the closing phenylalanine or tryptophan. The D gene is left open where the match is weak. Clone size is stated in some rows and not others, as once, few, many or a class when expanded.

clone_size,j_call,v_call,d_call,cdr3_aa,cdr3_nt
-,TRBJ1-1,TRBV27,-,CASSFTLTTAEAFF,TGTGCCAGCAGTTTTACACTCACGACGGCTGAAGCTTTCTTT
few,TRBJ1-4,TRBV12-3/TRBV12-4,-,CASSSPWTTEKLFF,TGTGCCAGCAGTTCACCCTGGACAACCGAGAAACTGTTTTTT
few,TRBJ1-1,TRBV7-9,-,CASSFGTASNTEAFF,TGTGCCAGCAGCTTTGGGACGGCGTCTAACACTGAAGCTTTCTTT
-,TRBJ2-4,TRBV5-6,-,CASSLFRAKNIQYF,TGTGCCAGCAGCTTGTTCCGGGCCAAAAACATTCAGTACTTC
few,TRBJ1-1,TRBV20-1,-,CSAGGGETEAFF,TGCAGTGCTGGGGGGGGTGAAACTGAAGCTTTCTTT
-,TRBJ2-3,TRBV7-3,-,CASSQTITDTQYF,TGTGCCAGCAGCCAAACTATCACAGATACGCAGTATTTT
-,TRBJ1-2,TRBV2,-,CASAAGGRSYGYTF,TGTGCCAGCGCGGCCGGGGGGCGTAGCTATGGCTACACCTTC
-,TRBJ1-2,TRBV29-1,-,CSVEKGWLAPSYGYTF,TGCAGCGTTGAAAAGGGTTGGCTCGCGCCGAGCTATGGCTACACCTTC
-,TRBJ1-2,TRBV18,TRBD1,CASSIQQGLYGYTF,TGTGCCAGCTCAATCCAACAGGGGCTTTACGGCTACACCTTC
-,TRBJ2-4,TRBV20-1,-,CSAGHPARAKNIQYF,TGCAGTGCTGGGCACCCCGCCAGGGCCAAAAACATTCAGTACTTC
few,TRBJ2-5,TRBV29-1,-,CSVEDSPVQETQYF,TGCAGCGTTGAAGATTCGCCAGTCCAAGAGACCCAGTACTTC
-,TRBJ2-4,TRBV7-2,-,CASRRQDLAKNIQYF,TGTGCCAGCAGAAGACAAGACCTAGCCAAAAACATTCAGTACTTC
few,TRBJ1-6,TRBV6-2/TRBV6-3,-,CASSYLTSRVNSPLHF,TGTGCCAGCAGTTACCTTACTTCCAGGGTTAATTCACCCCTCCACTTT
few,TRBJ1-1,TRBV9,-,CASSSGRSNTEAFF,TGTGCCAGCAGCTCGGGGAGATCGAACACTGAAGCTTTCTTT
-,TRBJ2-2,TRBV12-3/TRBV12-4,TRBD1,CASSFRDRLTGELFF,TGTGCCAGCAGTTTTAGGGACAGACTGACCGGGGAGCTGTTTTTT
few,TRBJ1-5,TRBV6-6,-,CASSYSSGLQPQHF,TGTGCCAGCAGTTACTCGAGTGGGTTGCAGCCCCAGCATTTT
once,TRBJ2-5,TRBV3-1,TRBD1,CASSQGGTGGETQYF,TGTGCCAGCAGCCAAGGCGGGACAGGGGGGGAGACCCAGTACTTC
-,TRBJ1-2,TRBV9,-,CASSVDDYGYTF,TGTGCCAGCAGCGTAGATGACTATGGCTACACCTTC
-,TRBJ2-3,TRBV2,TRBD2,CASTFLAADTQYF,TGTGCCAGCACCTTCCTAGCGGCAGATACGCAGTATTTT
-,TRBJ2-7,TRBV12-3/TRBV12-4,-,CASSLGHGGPDEQYF,TGTGCCAGCAGTTTAGGCCACGGGGGGCCGGACGAGCAGTACTTC
-,TRBJ2-1,TRBV20-1,-,CSARAGLGEQFF,TGCAGTGCTAGAGCGGGGCTTGGTGAGCAGTTCTTC
few,TRBJ1-1,TRBV6-5,TRBD1,CASRTGILNTEAFF,TGTGCCAGCAGGACAGGGATCTTGAACACTGAAGCTTTCTTT
-,TRBJ2-3,TRBV7-8,TRBD2,CASSLRTSGGTDTQYF,TGTGCCAGCAGCCTCAGGACTAGCGGGGGCACAGATACGCAGTATTTT
-,TRBJ2-7,TRBV18,TRBD1,CASSPLGTGLEQYF,TGTGCCAGCTCACCGCTTGGGACAGGGCTAGAGCAGTACTTC
-,TRBJ2-3,TRBV20-1,TRBD2,CSGAPGLAGDYTQYF,TGCAGTGGTGCCCCGGGACTAGCGGGGGATTATACGCAGTATTTT
-,TRBJ2-2,TRBV6-6,-,CASSYGQHGELFF,TGTGCCAGCAGTTATGGACAGCACGGGGAGCTGTTTTTT
-,TRBJ2-1,TRBV12-3/TRBV12-4,TRBD1,CASSLRQGIYNEQFF,TGTGCCAGCAGTTTAAGACAGGGTATATACAATGAGCAGTTCTTC
-,TRBJ1-2,TRBV7-9,-,CASSLTSNYGYTF,TGTGCCAGCAGCTTAACCAGTAACTATGGCTACACCTTC
-,TRBJ2-1,TRBV4-3,TRBD2,CASSQDRSGRGNEQFF,TGCGCCAGCAGCCAAGATCGGAGCGGGAGAGGTAATGAGCAGTTCTTC
-,TRBJ1-1,TRBV2,-,CASSPWENTEAFF,TGTGCCAGCAGCCCTTGGGAGAACACTGAAGCTTTCTTT
few,TRBJ2-7,TRBV27,TRBD1,CASSLSRGPYEQYF,TGTGCCAGCAGTCTCAGCAGGGGGCCCTACGAGCAGTACTTC
few,TRBJ1-2,TRBV7-2,-,CASSLARQPRDRGYYGYTF,TGTGCCAGCAGCTTAGCCAGACAACCCCGGGACCGTGGATACTATGGCTACACCTTC
-,TRBJ2-1,TRBV20-1,-,CSARVLNEQFF,TGCAGTGCTAGAGTACTCAATGAGCAGTTCTTC
few,TRBJ2-1,TRBV5-1,-,CASSSKGAYNEQFF,TGCGCCAGCAGTTCAAAAGGAGCCTACAATGAGCAGTTCTTC
few,TRBJ2-1,TRBV5-1,TRBD2,CASSWGLAGPTDEQFF,TGCGCCAGCAGCTGGGGACTAGCGGGACCTACAGATGAGCAGTTCTTC
many,TRBJ1-2,TRBV6-6,-,CASSPGTPNYGYTF,TGTGCCAGCAGTCCCGGGACACCTAACTATGGCTACACCTTC
-,TRBJ2-4,TRBV6-2/TRBV6-3,-,CASSYGGLAKNIQYF,TGTGCCAGCAGTTACGGCGGGCTAGCCAAAAACATTCAGTACTTC
-,TRBJ2-5,TRBV12-3/TRBV12-4,-,CASSPDSGTQYF,TGTGCCAGCAGCCCCGACTCGGGGACCCAGTACTTC
few,TRBJ2-1,TRBV7-9,-,CASSAAISSYNEQFF,TGTGCCAGCAGCGCAGCGATCAGCTCCTACAATGAGCAGTTCTTC
many,TRBJ1-3,TRBV7-9,TRBD1,CASSPTGLDGNTIYF,TGTGCCAGCAGCCCGACAGGGTTGGATGGAAACACCATATATTTT
many,TRBJ1-2,TRBV20-1,-,CSASGSGKGYTF,TGCAGTGCTAGTGGTTCAGGGAAAGGGTACACCTTC
-,TRBJ2-1,TRBV12-3/TRBV12-4,-,CASRPGVAPHEQFF,TGTGCCAGCAGGCCTGGTGTCGCACCACATGAGCAGTTCTTC